Listed below are T cell receptor beta chains from one sample, sequenced in a study of T cell repertoires in cytomegalovirus infection. TCRdb analysed the reads with MiXCR anew, one entry per CDR3 protein. The sample includes around 450,000 distinct CDR3 sequences, approximately 31% seen only once; the top ten take roughly 13%. Sequenced sample: PBMCs. These receptors were collected from a human donor in good health (CMV status not recorded). Some clones in this sample may be carry-over from other donors' samples. Both conserved end residues are trimmed from each CDR3. Size is stated for part of the rows, as once, few or many counts, or as a class when the clone is expanded.

14	many	TRBV6-1	ASSEGSPVSYNEQF
13	.	TRBV24-1	ATSDLQGARHEQF
13	few	TRBV6-1	ASKEQNLWDTEAF
13	.	TRBV5-4	ASSLAGSGHTEAF
13	.	TRBV19	ASSILGPSNTEAF
15	.	TRBV6-1	ASREELAGGTRGTKY
13	.	TRBV5-4	ASSLAGPGQETQY
12	few	TRBV7-9	ASSFPGGAYGYT
13	.	TRBV4-1	ASSQESRDNQPQH
14	many	TRBV7-2	ASSRGTGGMNTEAF
14	.	TRBV7-6	ASSLEVGVRDNEQF
12	few	TRBV27	ASKLAGPRNEQF
12	few	TRBV4-3	ASSQAGGPYEQF
13	many	TRBV14	ASSQTQGRTGELF
11	few	TRBV2	ASSAGSNQPQH
14	many	TRBV28	ASSRGGTRLKETQY
13	many	TRBV20-1	SAPGQGADTGELF
13	few	TRBV6-1	ASSTFGGRLNEQF
12	.	TRBV24-1	ATSDERGGQPQH
12	.	TRBV19	ASSIGTSRETHY
12	few	TRBV6-1	ASSERQGVDTQY
15	.	TRBV6-5	ASSPRGGWVANEKLF
11	.	TRBV11-2	ASCIGRNSPLH
12	.	TRBV20-1	SAPTATNTGELF
15	.	TRBV5-4	ASSRHDRSPGGDTQY
13	few	TRBV7-9	ASSLFPQGRTEAF
17	few	TRBV6-8	ASGLILGDRSISGNTIY
12	few	TRBV12-3/TRBV12-4	ASSQSQVQETQY
15	.	TRBV7-2	ASSLGQALSGANVLT
15	many	TRBV7-9	ASSPSTRSGVTGELF
14	few	TRBV7-2	ASSLGVRQGGYEQY
12	.	TRBV11-1	ASSEGQGKPGQY
12	.	TRBV14	ASSQIAGNTEAF
15	few	TRBV11-3	ASSLVWGYRVTGELF
13	.	TRBV11-2	ASSLLLVTNTEAL
12	many	TRBV12-3/TRBV12-4	ASSPRTAVYGYT
12	.	TRBV20-1	SARAEALDYGYT
12	many	TRBV12-3/TRBV12-4	ASSPGTGGFGAF
12	.	TRBV12-3/TRBV12-4	ASGLGRSNQPQH
17	.	TRBV15	ATSRDIMGPRTGAQPQH
10	.	TRBV12-3/TRBV12-4	ASKWGATEAF
12	few	TRBV12-3/TRBV12-4	ASRGRGMNTEAF
14	few	TRBV7-8	ASSLGAPSSGNTIY
12	few	TRBV28	ASSLRGGWTEAF